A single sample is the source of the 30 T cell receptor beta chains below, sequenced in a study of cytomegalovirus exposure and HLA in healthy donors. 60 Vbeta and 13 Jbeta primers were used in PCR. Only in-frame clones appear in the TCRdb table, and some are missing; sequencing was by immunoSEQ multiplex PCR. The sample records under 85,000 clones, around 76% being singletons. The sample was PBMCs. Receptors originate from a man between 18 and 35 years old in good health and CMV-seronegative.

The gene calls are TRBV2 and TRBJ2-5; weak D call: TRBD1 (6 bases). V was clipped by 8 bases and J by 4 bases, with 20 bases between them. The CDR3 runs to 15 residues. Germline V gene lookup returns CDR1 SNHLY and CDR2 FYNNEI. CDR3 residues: CASGLWGRLSETQYF. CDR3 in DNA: TGTGCCAGCGGACTTTGGGGGCGCCTCTCAGAGACCCAGTACTTC.

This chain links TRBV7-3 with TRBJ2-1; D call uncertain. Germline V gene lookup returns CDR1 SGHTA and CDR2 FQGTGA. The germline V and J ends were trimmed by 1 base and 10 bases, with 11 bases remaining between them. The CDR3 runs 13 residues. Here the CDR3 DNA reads TGTGCCAGCAGCTTAAACCCAACCAGGGAGCAGTTCTTC. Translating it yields CASSLNPTREQFF.

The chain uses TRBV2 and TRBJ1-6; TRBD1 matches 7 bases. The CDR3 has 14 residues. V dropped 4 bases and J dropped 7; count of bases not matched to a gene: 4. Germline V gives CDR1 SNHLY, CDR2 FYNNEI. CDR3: CASSARQGNSPLHF. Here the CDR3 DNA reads TGTGCCAGCAGTGCTCGACAGGGAAATTCACCCCTCCACTTT.

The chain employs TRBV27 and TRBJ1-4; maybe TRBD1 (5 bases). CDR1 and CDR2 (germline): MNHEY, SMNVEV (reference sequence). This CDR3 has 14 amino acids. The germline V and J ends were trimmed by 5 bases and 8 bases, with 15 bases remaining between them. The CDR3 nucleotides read TGTGCCAGCAGTGTCGCAGGCCGGGGGGAAAAACTGTTTTTT. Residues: CASSVAGRGEKLFF.

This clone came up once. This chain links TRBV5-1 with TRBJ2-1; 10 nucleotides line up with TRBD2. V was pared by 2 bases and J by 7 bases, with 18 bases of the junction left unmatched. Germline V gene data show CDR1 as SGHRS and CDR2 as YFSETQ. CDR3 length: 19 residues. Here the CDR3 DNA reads TGCGCCAGCAGCTTCCTAGCGGGGGAAGGCCGGGACCTACGGAATGAGCAGTTCTTC. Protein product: CASSFLAGEGRDLRNEQFF.

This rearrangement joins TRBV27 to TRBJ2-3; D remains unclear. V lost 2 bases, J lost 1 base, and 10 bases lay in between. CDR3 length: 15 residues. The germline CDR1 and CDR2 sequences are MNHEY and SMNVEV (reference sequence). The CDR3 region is CASSLMGQGTDTQYF. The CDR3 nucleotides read TGTGCCAGCAGTTTAATGGGCCAGGGCACAGATACGCAGTATTTT.

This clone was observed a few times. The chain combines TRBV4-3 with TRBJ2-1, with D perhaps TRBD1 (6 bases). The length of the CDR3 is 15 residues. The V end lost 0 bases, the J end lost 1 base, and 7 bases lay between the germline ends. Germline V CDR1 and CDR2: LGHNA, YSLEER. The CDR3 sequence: CASSQDRGSYNEQFF. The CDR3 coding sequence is TGCGCCAGCAGCCAAGACAGGGGTTCCTACAATGAGCAGTTCTTC.

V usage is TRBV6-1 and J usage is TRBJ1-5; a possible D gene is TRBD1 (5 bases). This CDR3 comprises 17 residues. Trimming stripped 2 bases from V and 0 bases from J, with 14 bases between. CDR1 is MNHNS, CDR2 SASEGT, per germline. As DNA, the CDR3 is TGTGCCAGCAGTGAATTGGGCGGGGGGAATAGCAATCAGCCCCAGCATTTT. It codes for CASSELGGGNSNQPQHF.

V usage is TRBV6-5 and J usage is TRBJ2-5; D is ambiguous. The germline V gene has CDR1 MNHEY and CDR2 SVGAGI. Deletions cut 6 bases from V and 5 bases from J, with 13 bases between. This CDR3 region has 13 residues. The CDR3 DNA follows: TGTGCCAGCAGCCGGGTCCCACGGGAGACCCAGTACTTC. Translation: CASSRVPRETQYF.

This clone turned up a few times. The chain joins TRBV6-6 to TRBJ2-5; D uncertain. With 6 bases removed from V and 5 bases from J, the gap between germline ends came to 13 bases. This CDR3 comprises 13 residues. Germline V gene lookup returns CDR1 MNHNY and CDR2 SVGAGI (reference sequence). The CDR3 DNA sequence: TGTGCCAGCAGAGTCTCGACCGGGGAGACCCAGTACTTC. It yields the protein CASRVSTGETQYF.

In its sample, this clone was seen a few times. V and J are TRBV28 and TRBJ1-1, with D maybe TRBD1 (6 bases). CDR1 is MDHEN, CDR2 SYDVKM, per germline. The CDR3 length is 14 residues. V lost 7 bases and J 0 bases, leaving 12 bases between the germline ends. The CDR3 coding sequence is TGTGCCAGCATATCAGGGGCTTTGAACACTGAAGCTTTCTTT. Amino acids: CASISGALNTEAFF.

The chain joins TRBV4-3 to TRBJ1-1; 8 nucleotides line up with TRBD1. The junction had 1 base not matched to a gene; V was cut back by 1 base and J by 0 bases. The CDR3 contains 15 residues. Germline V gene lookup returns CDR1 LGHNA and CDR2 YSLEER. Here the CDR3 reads CASSQGTGMNTEAFF. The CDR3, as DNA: TGCGCCAGCAGCCAAGGGACAGGGATGAACACTGAAGCTTTCTTT.

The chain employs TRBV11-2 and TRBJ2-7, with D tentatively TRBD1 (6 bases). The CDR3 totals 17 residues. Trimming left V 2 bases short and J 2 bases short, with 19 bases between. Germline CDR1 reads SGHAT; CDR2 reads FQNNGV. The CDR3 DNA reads TGTGCCAGCAGCTTATTGACATTGGGCAGGGGAACCTACGAGCAGTACTTC. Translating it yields CASSLLTLGRGTYEQYF. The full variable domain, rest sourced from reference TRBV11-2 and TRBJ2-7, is EAGVAQSPRYKIIEKRQSVAFWCNPISGHATLYWYQQILGQGPKLLIQFQNNGVVDDSQLPKDRFSAERLKGVDSTLKIQPAKLEDSAVYLCASSLLTLGRGTYEQYFGPGTRLTVT.

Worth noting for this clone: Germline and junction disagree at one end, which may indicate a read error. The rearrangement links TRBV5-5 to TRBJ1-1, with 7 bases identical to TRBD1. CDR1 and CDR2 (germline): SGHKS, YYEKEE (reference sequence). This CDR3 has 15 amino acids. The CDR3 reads CASTLHDRANTEAFF. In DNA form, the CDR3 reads TGTGCCAGCACCTTGCATGACAGGGCTAACACTGAAGCTTTCTTT.

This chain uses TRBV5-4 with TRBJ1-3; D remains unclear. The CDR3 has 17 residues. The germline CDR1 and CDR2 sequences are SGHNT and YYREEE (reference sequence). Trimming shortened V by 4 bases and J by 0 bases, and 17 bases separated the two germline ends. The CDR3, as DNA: TGTGCCAGCAGCCCTCGAAGCGGCCCGAGCTCTGGAAACACCATATATTTT. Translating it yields CASSPRSGPSSGNTIYF.

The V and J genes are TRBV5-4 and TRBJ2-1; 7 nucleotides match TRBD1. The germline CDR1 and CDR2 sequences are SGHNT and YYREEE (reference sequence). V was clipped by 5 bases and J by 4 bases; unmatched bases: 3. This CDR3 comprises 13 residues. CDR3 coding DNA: TGTGCCAGCAGTCCGGGACAGTACAATGAGCAGTTCTTC. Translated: CASSPGQYNEQFF.

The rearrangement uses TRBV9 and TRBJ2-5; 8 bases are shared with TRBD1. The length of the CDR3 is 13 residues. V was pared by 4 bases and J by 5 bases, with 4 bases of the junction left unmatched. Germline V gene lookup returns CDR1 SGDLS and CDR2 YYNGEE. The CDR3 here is CASSPWTGETQYF. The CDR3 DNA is TGTGCCAGCAGCCCGTGGACAGGGGAGACCCAGTACTTC. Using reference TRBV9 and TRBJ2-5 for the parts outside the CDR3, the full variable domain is DSGVTQTPKHLITATGQRVTLRCSPRSGDLSVYWYQQSLDQGLQFLIQYYNGEERAKGNILERFSAQQFPDLHSELNLSSLELGDSALYFCASSPWTGETQYFGPGTRLLVL.

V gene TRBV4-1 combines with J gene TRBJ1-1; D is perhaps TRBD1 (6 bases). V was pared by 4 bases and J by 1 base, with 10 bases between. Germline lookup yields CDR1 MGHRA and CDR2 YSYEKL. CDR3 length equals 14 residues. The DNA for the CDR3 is TGCGCCAGCAGCCGAGGACAGAAGAACACTGAAGCTTTCTTT. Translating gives CASSRGQKNTEAFF.

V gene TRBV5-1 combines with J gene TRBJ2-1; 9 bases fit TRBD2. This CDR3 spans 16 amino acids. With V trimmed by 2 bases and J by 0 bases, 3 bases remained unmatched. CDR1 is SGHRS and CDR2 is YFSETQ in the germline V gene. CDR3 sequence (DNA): TGCGCCAGCAGCTTATTTAGCGGGAGCTCCTACAATGAGCAGTTCTTC. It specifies CASSLFSGSSYNEQFF.

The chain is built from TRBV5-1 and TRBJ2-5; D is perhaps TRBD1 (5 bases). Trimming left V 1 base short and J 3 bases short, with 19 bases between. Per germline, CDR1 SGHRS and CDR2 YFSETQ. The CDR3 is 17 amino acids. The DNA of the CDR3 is TGCGCCAGCAGCTTGACCCAGGTTGGCAGGGAAAAAGAGACCCAGTACTTC. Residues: CASSLTQVGREKETQYF.

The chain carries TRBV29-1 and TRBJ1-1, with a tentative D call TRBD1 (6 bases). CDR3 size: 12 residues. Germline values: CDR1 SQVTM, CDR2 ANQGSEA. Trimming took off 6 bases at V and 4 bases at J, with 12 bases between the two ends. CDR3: CSVRGARTEAFF. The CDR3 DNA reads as TGCAGCGTCCGGGGGGCGCGCACTGAAGCTTTCTTT.

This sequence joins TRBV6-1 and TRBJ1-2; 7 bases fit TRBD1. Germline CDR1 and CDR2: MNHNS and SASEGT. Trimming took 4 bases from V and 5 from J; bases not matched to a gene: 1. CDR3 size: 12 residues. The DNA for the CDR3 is TGTGCCAGCAGTGGGGACAGATATGGCTACACCTTC. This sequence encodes CASSGDRYGYTF.

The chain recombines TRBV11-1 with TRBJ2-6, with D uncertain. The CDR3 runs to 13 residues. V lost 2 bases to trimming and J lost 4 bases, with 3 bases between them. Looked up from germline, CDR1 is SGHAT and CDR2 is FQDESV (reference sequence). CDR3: CASSLSGANVLTF. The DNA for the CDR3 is TGTGCCAGCAGCTTATCAGGGGCCAACGTCCTGACTTTC.

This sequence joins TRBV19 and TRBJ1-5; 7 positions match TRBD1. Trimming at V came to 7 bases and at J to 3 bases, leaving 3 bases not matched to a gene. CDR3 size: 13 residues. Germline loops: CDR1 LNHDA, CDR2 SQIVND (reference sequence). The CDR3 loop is CASKDRDNQPQHF. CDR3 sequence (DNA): TGTGCCAGTAAAGACAGGGACAATCAGCCCCAGCATTTT.

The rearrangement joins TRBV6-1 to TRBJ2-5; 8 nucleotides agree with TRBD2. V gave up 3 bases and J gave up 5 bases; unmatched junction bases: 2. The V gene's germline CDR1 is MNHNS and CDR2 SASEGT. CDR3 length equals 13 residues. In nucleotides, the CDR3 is TGTGCCAGCAGTGACGGGGGGGCGGAGACCCAGTACTTC. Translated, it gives CASSDGGAETQYF.

The CDR3 nucleotides are TGTGCCAGCAGTCCTCCACACCGGGACATTGAGCAGTTCTTC. Amino acid sequence: CASSPPHRDIEQFF. The rearrangement joins TRBV28 to TRBJ2-1; D perhaps matches TRBD1 (6 bases). This CDR3 spans 14 amino acids. Germline CDR1 and CDR2: MDHEN and SYDVKM. V dropped 5 bases and J dropped 9 bases, with 17 bases sitting between them.

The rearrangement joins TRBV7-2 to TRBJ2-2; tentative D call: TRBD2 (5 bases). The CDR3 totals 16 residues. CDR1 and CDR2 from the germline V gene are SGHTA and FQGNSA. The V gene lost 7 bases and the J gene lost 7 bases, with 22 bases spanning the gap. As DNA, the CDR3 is TGTGCCAGCACCCTGGACCGGGGAATAATGGGCGGGGAGCTGTTTTTT. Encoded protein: CASTLDRGIMGGELFF.

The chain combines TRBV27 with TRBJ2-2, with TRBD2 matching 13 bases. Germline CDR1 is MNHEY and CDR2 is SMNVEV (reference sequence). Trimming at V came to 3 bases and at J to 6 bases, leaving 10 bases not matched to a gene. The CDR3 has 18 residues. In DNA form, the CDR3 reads TGTGCCAGCAGTTTCATCGGGACTAGCGGGGTTGGGGCCGGGGAGCTGTTTTTT. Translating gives CASSFIGTSGVGAGELFF.

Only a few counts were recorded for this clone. CDR3 residues: CASSLEAPGLKKFGFF. The CDR3 coding sequence is TGTGCCAGCAGCTTAGAAGCCCCGGGACTCAAAAAATTTGGGTTTTTT. The chain combines TRBV11-2 with TRBJ1-4, with a tentative D call TRBD1 (5 bases). The CDR3 contains 16 residues. The V gene's germline CDR1 is SGHAT and CDR2 FQNNGV. V was pared by 0 bases and J by 16 bases, with 24 bases between.

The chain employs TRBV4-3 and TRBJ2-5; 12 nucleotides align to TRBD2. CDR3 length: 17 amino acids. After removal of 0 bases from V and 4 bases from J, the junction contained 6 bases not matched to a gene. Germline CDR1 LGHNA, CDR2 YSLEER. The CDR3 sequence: CASSQDLAGGLLETQYF. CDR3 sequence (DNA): TGCGCCAGCAGCCAAGATCTAGCGGGGGGGCTTTTAGAGACCCAGTACTTC.